These 32 T cell receptor beta chains share one sample of origin, sequenced in a study of yellow fever vaccine responses in identical twins. TCRdb processed the RT-PCR reads anew with MiXCR; each CDR3 protein has one entry. The sample holds about 2,200 distinct CDR3 sequences, around 7.4% seen once. The sequenced sample was T cells from blood (PBMCs), unsorted or a sorted subset (not recorded which), obtained around 2 years after vaccination. These receptors were obtained from a woman under 30 who received the yellow fever vaccine.

In this sample, this clonotype turned up a few times. The chain employs TRBV7-9 and TRBJ2-5, with D uncertain. This CDR3 spans 10 amino acids. V was cut by 8 bases and J by 2 bases, with 3 bases left in between. The germline CDR1 and CDR2 sequences are SEHNR and FQNEAQ (reference sequence). This CDR3 reads CASGQETQYF. CDR3 nucleotide sequence: TGTGCCAGCGGACAAGAGACCCAGTACTTC.

The rearrangement uses TRBV20-1 and TRBJ2-2; D may match TRBD1 or TRBD2 (6 bases each). The V end was cut by 5 bases, the J end by 1 base, with 11 bases between. Germline-derived CDR1 and CDR2 are DFQATT and SNEGSKA (reference sequence). The CDR3 contains 14 residues. CDR3 nucleotide sequence: TGCAGTGCTCCGGGGGACAAGAACACCGGGGAGCTGTTTTTT. Translating gives CSAPGDKNTGELFF.

This chain joins TRBV7-1 and TRBJ2-7; 13 bases align to TRBD2. TRBV7-1 is given ORF status, its function remaining uncertain. This CDR3 has 16 residues. V lost 1 base to trimming and J lost 3 bases; unmatched junction nucleotides: 3. CDR3 coding DNA: TGTGCCAGCAGCTCAGAGAGGACTAGCGGGAGCTACGAGCAGTACTTC. It encodes CASSSERTSGSYEQYF.

The chain carries TRBV7-3 and TRBJ2-7; D is unresolved. V lost 1 base to trimming and J lost 3 bases, with 4 bases between them. CDR3 length: 12 amino acids. CDR1 is SGHTA, CDR2 FQGTGA, per germline. CDR3 loop: CASSLKIYEQYF. The CDR3 DNA is TGTGCCAGCAGCTTAAAAATCTACGAGCAGTACTTC.

This clonotype qualifies as large. V and J are TRBV7-9 and TRBJ2-7; D is uncertain. CDR1 SEHNR and CDR2 FQNEAQ come from the germline V gene (reference sequence). This CDR3 region has 11 residues. The V and J ends lost 3 bases and 6 bases respectively, with 6 bases between them. The CDR3: CASSLTVEQYF. The DNA of the CDR3 is TGTGCCAGCAGCTTGACCGTCGAGCAGTACTTC.

This clonotype is medium-sized. CDR3 residues: CAISESPGSEKLFF. For the CDR3, the DNA is TGTGCCATCAGTGAGTCCCCGGGGAGTGAAAAACTGTTTTTT. This chain uses TRBV10-3 with TRBJ1-4; D not certain. The V end was cut by 0 bases, the J end by 7 bases, with 9 bases between. This CDR3 contains 14 residues. CDR1 and CDR2 (germline): ENHRY, SYGVKD.

CDR3 sequence (DNA): TGTGCCAGCAGCCAAGATGCGGGGGGGCAAGAGACCCAGTACTTC. This translates into CASSQDAGGQETQYF. The genes are TRBV4-2 and TRBJ2-5; 9 nucleotides agree with TRBD2. This CDR3 has 15 residues. The J segment lost 2 bases and the V segment lost 0 bases, leaving 1 base of the junction unmatched. Germline CDR1 reads LGHNA; CDR2 reads YNFKEQ.

Sample share makes this clonotype medium-sized (0.01 to 0.1%). The V and J genes are TRBV7-2 and TRBJ2-4; D gene unclear. Trimming removed 1 base from V and 0 bases from J, with 10 bases in between. Germline lookup yields CDR1 SGHTA and CDR2 FQGNSA. The CDR3 has 16 amino acids. The CDR3 loop is CASSLVEVGAKNIQYF. The CDR3 DNA reads as TGTGCCAGCAGCTTAGTCGAGGTTGGAGCCAAAAACATTCAGTACTTC.

This clonotype is deemed medium-sized (0.01 to 0.1%). The chain combines TRBV10-3 with TRBJ2-1; 7 bases are shared with TRBD2. The CDR3 extends over 13 amino acids. Germline V gives CDR1 ENHRY, CDR2 SYGVKD. J gave up 5 bases and V 4 bases, and 2 bases lay outside the gene matches. CDR3 in amino acids: CAISVGLHNEQFF. For the CDR3, the DNA is TGTGCCATCAGTGTGGGACTACACAATGAGCAGTTCTTC.

This clonotype was recorded a few times. V gene TRBV10-3 combines with J gene TRBJ2-7; no firm D call. V lost 4 bases to trimming and J lost 6 bases, with 10 bases between them. CDR1 and CDR2 (germline): ENHRY, SYGVKD. This CDR3 is built from 12 residues. The DNA for the CDR3 is TGTGCCATCAGTGCTTCACAAATCGAGCAGTACTTC. This encodes CAISASQIEQYF.

This clonotype turned up a few times. The chain has TRBV6-2 or TRBV6-3 and TRBJ1-1, with D possibly matching TRBD1 (5 bases). Trimming removed 4 bases from V and 8 bases from J, with 8 bases in between. The CDR3 spans 11 residues. Germline lookup yields CDR1 MNHEY and CDR2 SVGEGT. The CDR3, as DNA: TGTGCCAGCAGTTCCCAGGGCGAAGCTTTCTTT. It specifies CASSSQGEAFF.

The chain's CDR3 is CASGPSDYGYTF. The CDR3 DNA reads as TGTGCTAGTGGTCCGTCGGACTATGGCTACACCTTC. The V and J genes are TRBV12-5 and TRBJ1-2; D not certain. Germline-derived CDR1 and CDR2 are LGHNT and FRNRAP. V shed 5 bases and J shed 3 bases, with 7 bases lying between them. This CDR3 contains 12 residues.

This clonotype is classed as medium-sized (0.01 to 0.1%). The chain has TRBV19 and TRBJ1-5; D may be TRBD1 (5 bases). Deletions cut 8 bases from V and 7 bases from J, with 24 bases between. The CDR3 is made up of 16 amino acids. Germline V lookup: CDR1 LNHDA, CDR2 SQIVND (reference sequence). The CDR3 bases are TGTGCCAGTTCCAGCTTTTTGTTGAGGGGTAACCAGCCCCAGCATTTT. It yields the protein CASSSFLLRGNQPQHF.

By share, this clonotype counts as large. V gene TRBV10-3 combines with J gene TRBJ2-7; TRBD2 aligns across 9 bases. Trimming took 0 bases from V and 0 from J; bases not matched to a gene: 0. The germline CDR1 and CDR2 sequences are ENHRY and SYGVKD. CDR3 size: 15 residues. CDR3 loop: CAISESTSGSYEQYF. For the CDR3, the DNA is TGTGCCATCAGTGAGTCGACTAGCGGCTCCTACGAGCAGTACTTC.

The chain couples TRBV6-5 to TRBJ2-5; D gene unclear. V was trimmed by 0 bases and J by 1 base, leaving 9 bases between them. The CDR3 runs to 15 residues. The germline V gene encodes CDR1 MNHEY and CDR2 SVGAGI. The CDR3 sequence is CASSYSMLGQETQYF. DNA of the CDR3: TGTGCCAGCAGTTACTCGATGCTCGGCCAAGAGACCCAGTACTTC.

This clonotype was counted a few times. The gene calls are TRBV11-2 and TRBJ2-2; D is unresolved. CDR3 length: 12 residues. Trimming shortened V by 2 bases and J by 6 bases, and 4 bases separated the two germline ends. Germline-derived CDR1 and CDR2 are SGHAT and FQNNGV. The DNA of the CDR3 is TGTGCCAGCAGCTTAACTCCCGGGGAGCTGTTTTTT. This encodes CASSLTPGELFF. Full variable domain (missing parts from reference TRBV11-2 and TRBJ2-2): EAGVAQSPRYKIIEKRQSVAFWCNPISGHATLYWYQQILGQGPKLLIQFQNNGVVDDSQLPKDRFSAERLKGVDSTLKIQPAKLEDSAVYLCASSLTPGELFFGEGSRLTVL.

With regard to this clonotype: Possible read error: a much larger clone is one base away. The chain uses TRBV10-3 and TRBJ2-1; D remains unclear. V was clipped by 8 bases and J by 9 bases, with 14 bases between them. Looked up from germline, CDR1 is ENHRY and CDR2 is SYGVKD. The CDR3 is made up of 12 amino acids. The CDR3 region is CAILAYGVEQFF. CDR3 in DNA: TGTGCCATCCTGGCGTATGGGGTTGAGCAGTTCTTC.

This clonotype was detected only a few times. The chain has TRBV12-3 or TRBV12-4 and TRBJ1-2; 8 nucleotides match TRBD1. This CDR3 region has 15 residues. The trim removed 1 base at V and 4 bases at J, leaving 5 bases unmatched. CDR3 coding DNA: TGTGCCAGCAGTTTAGAGGCAGGGGGCATCTATGGCTACACCTTC. Its protein is CASSLEAGGIYGYTF.

This clonotype is deemed medium-sized. The chain links TRBV10-3 to TRBJ1-4, with no clear D. The germline V and J ends were trimmed by 2 bases and 8 bases, with 18 bases remaining between them. This CDR3 spans 16 amino acids. Germline loops: CDR1 ENHRY, CDR2 SYGVKD. The DNA for the CDR3 is TGTGCCATCAGTGAGACCCGGGAGGCCCAAGGGGAAAAACTGTTTTTT. Its translation is CAISETREAQGEKLFF.

The chain couples TRBV3-1 to TRBJ2-7, with 8 bases lining up with TRBD1. Germline-derived CDR1 and CDR2 are LGHDT and YNNKEL (reference sequence). With V trimmed by 3 bases and J by 4 bases, 11 bases remained unmatched. The CDR3 runs 16 residues. The CDR3 nucleotides are TGTGCCAGCAGCCACCAGAGCGGACAGGGAAATTACGAGCAGTACTTC. Translation gives CASSHQSGQGNYEQYF.

Judged by abundance, this clonotype is medium-sized. The rearrangement uses TRBV3-1 and TRBJ1-3; D gene unclear. V was clipped by 9 bases and J by 0 bases, with 9 bases between them. Per the germline V gene, CDR1 is LGHDT and CDR2 is YNNKEL (reference sequence). The CDR3 runs 13 residues. In DNA form, the CDR3 reads TGTGCCAGGGACGGTTACTCTGGAAACACCATATATTTT. This encodes CARDGYSGNTIYF. Full variable domain (remainder filled in from reference TRBV3-1 and TRBJ1-3): DTAVSQTPKYLVTQMGNDKSIKCEQNLGHDTMYWYKQDSKKFLKIMFSYNNKELIINETVPNRFSPKSPDKAHLNLHINSLELGDSAVYFCARDGYSGNTIYFGEGSWLTVV.

This clonotype turned up a few times. This chain links TRBV4-1 with TRBJ2-5, with D tentatively TRBD1 or TRBD2 (5 bases each). The V gene's germline CDR1 is MGHRA and CDR2 YSYEKL. Trimming cost V 1 base and J 2 bases, with 5 bases left between them. The CDR3 sequence is 13 residues long. Here the CDR3 reads CASSQGGQETQYF. The DNA for the CDR3 is TGCGCCAGCAGCCAAGGGGGGCAAGAGACCCAGTACTTC.

This clonotype is medium-sized (0.01 to 0.1%). V gene TRBV5-1 combines with J gene TRBJ2-1; 11 bases are shared with TRBD2. CDR3 size: 16 residues. V was pared by 1 base and J by 10 bases, with 10 bases of the junction left unmatched. The germline V gene has CDR1 SGHRS and CDR2 YFSETQ. In DNA form, the CDR3 reads TGCGCCAGCAGCTTGATGGGGGCGGGACTAGCGGTCGAGCAGTTCTTC. Translation: CASSLMGAGLAVEQFF. Filled out from reference TRBV5-1 and TRBJ2-1, the complete variable domain reads KAGVTQTPRYLIKTRGQQVTLSCSPISGHRSVSWYQQTPGQGLQFLFEYFSETQRNKGNFPGRFSGRQFSNSRSEMNVSTLELGDSALYLCASSLMGAGLAVEQFFGPGTRLTVL.

In this sample, this clonotype turned up a few times. The V gene is TRBV11-3, the J gene TRBJ2-7; unclear D gene. The germline V gene encodes CDR1 SGHNT and CDR2 YENEEA. V lost 4 bases to trimming and J lost 0 bases, with 16 bases between them. The CDR3 has 16 residues. CDR3 sequence: CASSSLFGWDSYEQYF. The CDR3 DNA sequence: TGTGCCAGCAGCTCCCTCTTCGGGTGGGACTCCTACGAGCAGTACTTC. Drawing the rest from reference TRBV11-3 and TRBJ2-7, the complete variable domain is EAGVVQSPRYKIIEKKQPVAFWCNPISGHNTLYWYLQNLGQGPELLIRYENEEAVDDSQLPKDRFSAERLKGVDSTLKIQPAELGDSAVYLCASSSLFGWDSYEQYFGPGTRLTVT.

By share, this clonotype ranks as medium-sized. V usage is TRBV6-5 and J usage is TRBJ2-3; weak D call: TRBD2 (6 bases). V was shortened by 0 bases and J by 6 bases, with 16 bases between the two germline ends. This CDR3 region has 16 residues. Germline-derived CDR1 and CDR2 are MNHEY and SVGAGI. CDR3 sequence reads: CASSYSGLAPLDTQYF. CDR3 nucleotide sequence: TGTGCCAGCAGTTACTCGGGGCTAGCGCCCCTTGATACGCAGTATTTT.

This clonotype is medium-sized (0.01 to 0.1%) by share. The chain joins TRBV6-6 to TRBJ1-2; D is ambiguous. Germline V gene sequence: CDR1 MNHNY, CDR2 SVGAGI (reference sequence). The CDR3 runs 11 residues. V was cut by 4 bases and J by 4 bases, with 4 bases left in between. CDR3 nucleotide sequence: TGTGCCAGCAGTTCGCGCTATGGCTACACCTTC. It yields the protein CASSSRYGYTF.

This clonotype is labeled as medium-sized. The chain employs TRBV21-1 and TRBJ1-4. TRBV21-1 is marked as a pseudogene. CDR3 length: 11 residues. The CDR3 nucleotides read TGTGCCAGCAGCACCAGGGAAAAACTGTTTTTT. Protein product: CASSTREKLFF.

The rearrangement joins TRBV7-3 to TRBJ2-7; D is perhaps TRBD1 (6 bases). This CDR3 has 17 residues. Germline V CDR1 and CDR2: SGHTA, FQGTGA. The ends were cut back, 1 base at V and 2 bases at J, with 18 bases in the middle. CDR3 region: CASSLKIEGVPTYEQYF. As DNA, the CDR3 is TGTGCCAGCAGCTTAAAGATCGAGGGGGTTCCAACCTACGAGCAGTACTTC.

This clonotype was counted a few times. CDR3 in DNA: TGTGCCACCAGCAGAGTCGCCTCCTACGAGCAGTACTTC. Its protein product is CATSRVASYEQYF. The chain uses TRBV15 and TRBJ2-7; D is uncertain. V was clipped by 1 base and J by 0 bases, with 4 bases between them. Germline lookup yields CDR1 LNHNV and CDR2 YYDKDF (reference sequence). The CDR3 consists of 13 residues.

This clonotype has just a few counts. The CDR3, as DNA: TGTGCCAGCAGCGAACAGGGGGCGTCCTACGAGCAGTACTTC. Translating it yields CASSEQGASYEQYF. V is TRBV7-2 and J is TRBJ2-7; 9 positions match TRBD1. Germline CDR1 is SGHTA and CDR2 is FQGNSA. V shed 5 bases and J 1 base; nucleotides not matched to a gene: 3. This CDR3 region has 14 residues.

The chain carries TRBV10-1 and TRBJ2-7; tentatively, D is TRBD1 (6 bases). V was pared by 6 bases and J by 0 bases, with 9 bases between. The germline CDR1 and CDR2 sequences are WNHNN and SYGVQD (reference sequence). The CDR3 totals 13 residues. The CDR3 region has the DNA TGCGCCAGCAGCGGGACACACTCCTACGAGCAGTACTTC. Residues: CASSGTHSYEQYF.

The V call is TRBV12-3 or TRBV12-4, the J call TRBJ2-7, with a weak D call TRBD1 (6 bases). Trimming took 7 bases from V and 1 from J, leaving 11 bases between them. This CDR3 contains 13 residues. CDR3 residues: CASTPRGSYEQYF. DNA for the CDR3: TGTGCCAGCACCCCGAGGGGGTCCTACGAGCAGTACTTC.